A single sample gave rise to the 3 T cell receptor beta chains below, sequenced in a study of blood T cell repertoires in COVID-19. Method: immunoSEQ multiplex PCR; TCRdb's copy keeps in-frame clones and lacks some. The table records approximately 170,000 clones, 83% of them present only once. The sequenced sample consisted of peripheral blood. These receptors were obtained from an elderly woman with acute or convalescent COVID-19.

This chain connects TRBV28 to TRBJ1-1, with D possibly TRBD1 on 5 matching bases. Germline-derived CDR1 and CDR2 are MDHEN and SYDVKM. The CDR3 covers 15 residues. The ends were cut back, 4 bases at V and 0 bases at J, with 12 bases in the middle. The CDR3 here is CASSSQGRMNTEAFF. CDR3 DNA sequence: TGTGCCAGCAGTTCGCAGGGTAGAATGAACACTGAAGCTTTCTTT.

The chain combines TRBV5-1 with TRBJ2-7; tentatively, D is TRBD2 (6 bases). The CDR3 runs to 14 residues. Trimming left V 3 bases short and J 2 bases short, with 12 bases between. Germline assignment: CDR1 SGHRS and CDR2 YFSETQ. CDR3 DNA sequence: TGCGCCAGCAGCTGGAGCCCGGGGGCCTACGAGCAGTACTTC. This sequence encodes CASSWSPGAYEQYF.

The chain uses TRBV19 and TRBJ2-7; TRBD2 aligns across 7 bases. Germline V gene lookup returns CDR1 LNHDA and CDR2 SQIVND (reference sequence). The CDR3 is 13 residues long. J gave up 6 bases and V 1 base, and 3 bases lay outside the gene matches. Written as DNA, the CDR3 is TGTGCCAGTAGTATAGGAGGGACTATCGAGCAGTACTTC. Its protein is CASSIGGTIEQYF.